The next 17 T cell receptor beta chains were all read from a single sample in a study of T cells in Graves' hyperthyroidism and ophthalmopathy. From RNA transcripts, TCR beta CDR3 regions were amplified. When the TCR CDR3 underwent first-round RT-PCR, the HTBI primer set was used. TCRdb called the multiplex PCR reads again in MiXCR, with one record for every CDR3 protein. The sample has about 350,000 distinct CDR3 sequences, about 17% seen once. Specimen: blood. These receptors were collected from a woman under 40 with Graves' hyperthyroidism that later progressed to Graves' ophthalmopathy.

This clonotype was picked up many times. CDR3 sequence: CASSWFGQRGETQYF. The CDR3 nucleotides read TGTGCCAGCAGTTGGTTCGGTCAGCGGGGGGAGACCCAGTACTTC. The rearrangement links TRBV12-3 or TRBV12-4 to TRBJ2-5, with 8 nucleotides matching TRBD2. V gave up 4 bases and J gave up 5 bases; unmatched junction bases: 9. The CDR3 spans 15 residues.

This clonotype has a count of ten or more. The V call is TRBV3-1, the J call TRBJ1-3, with TRBD1 matching 7 bases. The CDR3 sequence is 13 residues long. CDR1 is LGHDT, CDR2 YNNKEL, per germline (reference sequence). With 6 bases clipped from V and 8 bases from J, the junction kept 7 bases outside the gene matches. The CDR3 sequence is CASSSTDRDTIYF. CDR3 DNA sequence: TGTGCCAGCAGTTCGACAGACAGGGACACCATATATTTT.

This clonotype came up many times. V is TRBV27 and J is TRBJ2-7; 10 bases line up with TRBD2. This CDR3 region has 15 residues. J was trimmed by 4 bases and V by 1 base; bases with no gene match: 4. CDR1 MNHEY and CDR2 SMNVEV come from the germline V gene (reference sequence). CDR3 amino acids: CASSLLAGGGYEQYF. For the CDR3, the DNA is TGTGCCAGCAGTTTATTAGCGGGAGGTGGTTACGAGCAGTACTTC.

In this sample, this clonotype turned up a few times. The chain has TRBV4-1 and TRBJ1-4; 7 bases map to TRBD1. The junction had 14 bases not matched to a gene; V was cut back by 8 bases and J by 8 bases. The CDR3 extends over 15 amino acids. Per germline, CDR1 MGHRA and CDR2 YSYEKL. CDR3 sequence: CASGLGAGTEEKLFF. CDR3 DNA: TGCGCCAGCGGACTCGGGGCGGGGACAGAGGAAAAACTGTTTTTT.

This clonotype was found many times. The rearrangement joins TRBV10-2 to TRBJ2-1; 11 positions match TRBD2. The CDR3 length is 15 residues. Germline V gene sequence: CDR1 WSHSY, CDR2 SAAADI. V shed 8 bases and J 7 bases; nucleotides not matched to a gene: 10. CDR3 bases: TGCGCCAGCTCGGGTATTAGCGGGAGGGTTAATGAGCAGTTCTTC. Translation gives CASSGISGRVNEQFF.

The chain links TRBV20-1 to TRBJ1-5; D gene ambiguous. V lost 6 bases and J 5 bases, leaving 26 bases between the germline ends. CDR1 and CDR2 (germline): DFQATT, SNEGSKA (reference sequence). The CDR3 covers 17 residues. The CDR3, as DNA: TGCAGTGCCATAGACCATTCAGTGGACCGCGGATATCAGCCCCAGCATTTT. This encodes CSAIDHSVDRGYQPQHF.

CDR3 in DNA: TGTGCCAGCAGCTCAAGCGGGGCCCGGGATGAAAAACTGTTTTTT. It codes for CASSSSGARDEKLFF. The chain employs TRBV7-9 and TRBJ1-4, with D possibly being TRBD1 (5 bases). CDR3 length: 15 residues. Trimming took 4 bases from V and 6 from J, leaving 15 bases between them. Germline CDR1 reads SEHNR; CDR2 reads FQNEAQ (reference sequence).

CDR3 bases: TGTGCCATCAGTGAGGGGAAGGATGGCTACACCTTC. It yields the protein CAISEGKDGYTF. The V gene is TRBV10-3, the J gene TRBJ1-2; D is undetermined. Per the germline V gene, CDR1 is ENHRY and CDR2 is SYGVKD. This CDR3 has 12 amino acids. V was pared by 2 bases and J by 6 bases, with 7 bases between.

CDR3 region: CASSVSVGARYEQYF. Here the CDR3 DNA reads TGCGCCAGCAGCGTCTCAGTCGGGGCGCGCTACGAGCAGTACTTC. The chain recombines TRBV5-1 with TRBJ2-7; the D gene could be TRBD1 or TRBD2 (5 bases each). The germline V gene has CDR1 SGHRS and CDR2 YFSETQ. Trimming took off 4 bases at V and 3 bases at J, with 17 bases between the two ends. CDR3 size: 15 residues. Complete variable domain (other parts from reference TRBV5-1 and TRBJ2-7): KAGVTQTPRYLIKTRGQQVTLSCSPISGHRSVSWYQQTPGQGLQFLFEYFSETQRNKGNFPGRFSGRQFSNSRSEMNVSTLELGDSALYLCASSVSVGARYEQYFGPGTRLTVT.

The chain combines TRBV7-2 with TRBJ2-5; D call uncertain. This CDR3 has 15 residues. The germline V and J ends were trimmed by 4 bases and 4 bases, with 16 bases remaining between them. Germline values: CDR1 SGHTA, CDR2 FQGNSA. The CDR3 DNA sequence: TGTGCCAGCAGCTCAGAGTCGGTAGTACGAGAGACCCAGTACTTC. It is translated as CASSSESVVRETQYF. The full variable domain, its missing parts supplied by reference TRBV7-2 and TRBJ2-5, is GAGVSQSPSNKVTEKGKDVELRCDPISGHTALYWYRQSLGQGLEFLIYFQGNSAPDKSGLPSDRFSAERTGGSVSTLTIQRTQQEDSAVYLCASSSESVVRETQYFGPGTRLLVL.

This clonotype was found many times. The chain uses TRBV6-2 or TRBV6-3 and TRBJ2-7; D is ambiguous. Per the germline V gene, CDR1 is MNHEY and CDR2 is SVGEGT. There are 12 residues in the CDR3. Trimming removed 4 bases at V and 2 bases at J, with 6 bases between. In DNA, the CDR3 is TGTGCCAGCAGTTTATCACCCTACGAGCAGTACTTC. Its translation: CASSLSPYEQYF.

This chain links TRBV9 with TRBJ2-5; 8 bases fit TRBD2. After removal of 3 bases from V and 1 base from J, the junction contained 2 bases not matched to a gene. Germline-derived CDR1 and CDR2 are SGDLS and YYNGEE. The CDR3 extends over 14 amino acids. The CDR3 DNA reads as TGTGCCAGCAGCGCCGGGGGGGTCCAAGAGACCCAGTACTTC. As protein: CASSAGGVQETQYF.

At least ten counts were recorded for this clonotype. The rearrangement uses TRBV7-9 and TRBJ2-1; 10 positions agree with TRBD2. The CDR3 totals 17 residues. CDR1 is SEHNR, CDR2 FQNEAQ, per germline (reference sequence). J was trimmed by 1 base and V by 5 bases; bases with no gene match: 8. The DNA of the CDR3 is TGTGCCAGCAGCACACTAAGCGGGAGGGAATCCTACAATGAGCAGTTCTTC. Translating it yields CASSTLSGRESYNEQFF.

This clonotype was seen at least ten times. The rearrangement joins TRBV3-1 to TRBJ2-5, with a weak D call TRBD1 (5 bases). The CDR3 is made up of 13 amino acids. V was trimmed by 7 bases and J by 2 bases, leaving 11 bases between them. In germline, CDR1 is LGHDT, CDR2 YNNKEL (reference sequence). The CDR3 region is CASKTDLQETQYF. The DNA of the CDR3 is TGTGCCAGCAAGACAGATTTACAAGAGACCCAGTACTTC.

The table lists this clonotype with many counts. The chain uses TRBV19 and TRBJ2-3; D perhaps matches TRBD1 (5 bases). Between the trimmed V and J ends, which lost 5 bases and 4 bases, there was a span of 10 bases. The V gene's germline CDR1 is LNHDA and CDR2 SQIVND (reference sequence). CDR3 length: 13 amino acids. The CDR3 DNA follows: TGTGCCAGTAGTGAGCAGGGTCCAGATACGCAGTATTTT. Protein: CASSEQGPDTQYF.

This clonotype was counted ten times or more. This chain uses TRBV2 with TRBJ2-3; perhaps TRBD1 as D (5 bases). This CDR3 spans 16 amino acids. Germline-derived CDR1 and CDR2 are SNHLY and FYNNEI. Trimming took off 2 bases at V and 4 bases at J, with 16 bases between the two ends. CDR3 in DNA: TGTGCCAGCAGTGAAACCGGACAATACGGTCCAGATACGCAGTATTTT. Its protein is CASSETGQYGPDTQYF.

This clonotype was seen at least ten times. The chain couples TRBV6-1 to TRBJ2-2, with D unresolved. Germline V gives CDR1 MNHNS, CDR2 SASEGT. V was shortened by 7 bases and J by 2 bases, with 11 bases between the two germline ends. The CDR3 is made up of 14 amino acids. This CDR3 is CASKELTNTGELFF. The DNA of the CDR3 is TGTGCCAGCAAGGAATTGACTAACACCGGGGAGCTGTTTTTT.